This T cell receptor (beta chain) was observed in a study of T cells after yellow fever vaccination. The CDR3 contains 15 residues. TCRdb itself ran the 5' RACE reads through MiXCR, one entry per CDR3 protein. The profile shows more than 300,000 distinct CDR3 sequences, around a tenth of them singletons. Source: CD4+ T cells sorted from PBMCs, taken 45 days after the yellow fever booster vaccination. V is TRBV21-1 and J is TRBJ1-5; the D call in the table, TRBD1, was not verified against the DNA. TRBV21-1 is a recognized pseudogene. This receptor was obtained from a man aged 18 to 30 who received the YFV17D yellow fever vaccine. This CDR3 reads CASSSDRNSNQPQHF. The CDR3 DNA follows: TGTGCCAGCAGCTCGGACAGGAATAGCAATCAGCCCCAGCATTTT.